This section outlines one T cell receptor beta chain sequence together with its context. This entry comes from a study of CD4+ T cells in melanoma. V lost 3 bases, J lost 8 bases, and 11 bases lay in between. The CDR3 is made up of 14 amino acids. Germline lookup yields CDR1 MNHNS and CDR2 SASEGT. Profiled with immunoSEQ multiplex PCR; TCRdb holds only in-frame clones, not every one. The data hold over 15,000 clones, with 60% to 80% observed a single time. The gene calls are TRBV6-1 and TRBJ1-6; D may be TRBD1 (5 bases). This TCR came from a human donor with melanoma. The sample was cells from a culture (not recorded whether cultured in vitro). This chain's CDR3 is CASSDGTPYSPLHF. CDR3 sequence (DNA): TGTGCCAGCAGTGATGGGACTCCTTATTCACCCCTCCACTTT.